These T cell receptor beta chains were read from a single sample in a study of OX40 agonist ivuxolimab in advanced cancers. TCRdb's table, derived via immunoSEQ multiplex PCR, lists solely in-frame clones and lacks some. Of some 70,000 clones listed, more than 85% were seen once; the top ten hold roughly 2.4%. The starting material was CD4+ or CD8+ T cells sorted from blood, obtained in a trial of the OX40 agonist ivuxolimab. The receptors here all came from an adult with an advanced solid tumor such as melanoma, head and neck, liver or kidney cancer. Both conserved end residues are part of each CDR3. The D gene is left open where the match is weak. Expanded clones get a size class; other rows say once, few or many, or leave the size out.

j_call v_call clone_size d_call cdr3_aa cdr3_nt
TRBJ2-5 TRBV6-5 - - CASTQEGPGTETQYF TGTGCCAGCACCCAAGAAGGCCCGGGTACAGAGACCCAGTACTTC
TRBJ2-5 TRBV6-6 - TRBD1 CASSYPRTGYQETQYF TGTGCCAGCAGTTACCCCCGGACAGGGTACCAAGAGACCCAGTACTTC
TRBJ2-5 TRBV7-8 once TRBD1 CASSPRTGRRETQYF TGTGCCAGCAGCCCCAGGACAGGGCGACGGGAGACCCAGTACTTC
TRBJ2-3 TRBV7-6 - TRBD2 CASSLEAGGSTDTQYF TGTGCCAGCAGCTTAGAGGCGGGGGGGAGCACAGATACGCAGTATTTT
TRBJ1-1 TRBV5-1 - TRBD1 CASSPGTGGAYTEAFF TGCGCCAGCAGTCCCGGGACAGGGGGCGCCTACACTGAAGCTTTCTTT
TRBJ2-7 TRBV5-6 - - CASSLAYEQYF TGTGCCAGCAGTTTAGCCTACGAGCAGTACTTC
TRBJ1-3 TRBV19 - - CASREGHSSGNTIYF TGTGCCAGTAGGGAGGGACACAGCTCTGGAAACACCATATATTTT
TRBJ1-5 TRBV5-6 - TRBD1 CASSSDRGLGNQPQHF TGTGCCAGCAGCTCGGACAGGGGGCTAGGCAATCAGCCCCAGCATTTT
TRBJ2-3 TRBV28 - - CASSLPAGLGTDTQYF TGTGCCAGCAGTTTGCCCGCCGGACTTGGCACAGATACGCAGTATTTT
TRBJ2-1 TRBV18 - TRBD2 CASSPRTSGHNEQFF TGTGCCAGCTCACCTCGGACTAGCGGCCACAATGAGCAGTTCTTC
TRBJ1-1 TRBV28 - TRBD1 CASSSSYSGTGESEAFF TGTGCCAGCAGTTCCTCTTATTCCGGGACAGGGGAGTCTGAAGCTTTCTTT
TRBJ2-3 TRBV4-2 - - CASSQGLLVTDTQYF TGTGCCAGCAGCCAAGGACTTCTCGTCACAGATACGCAGTATTTT
TRBJ1-1 TRBV18 - - CASSPGTVNGAFF TGTGCCAGCTCACCAGGGACCGTCAACGGGGCTTTCTTT
TRBJ1-1 TRBV18 - - CASSILQGENTEAFF TGTGCCAGCTCCATACTACAGGGCGAGAACACTGAAGCTTTCTTT
TRBJ2-2 TRBV18 - TRBD1 CASSPRFKDRGPGELFF TGTGCCAGCTCACCACGGTTTAAGGACAGGGGGCCCGGGGAGCTGTTTTTT
TRBJ2-1 TRBV11-2 few - CASSLDLGRNEQFF TGTGCCAGCAGCTTAGATCTAGGGCGGAATGAGCAGTTCTTC
TRBJ1-1 TRBV5-4 - - CASSLKGQPAGRAFF TGTGCCAGCAGCTTGAAGGGACAACCCGCAGGGAGAGCTTTCTTT
TRBJ1-2 TRBV28 - - CASSPPSHNYGYTF TGTGCCAGCAGTCCCCCCAGTCATAACTATGGCTACACCTTC
TRBJ2-7 TRBV28 - - CASTSGAAWPYEQYF TGTGCCAGCACCAGTGGGGCCGCCTGGCCCTACGAGCAGTACTTC
TRBJ1-2 TRBV15 - - CATPGGWTAIQNYGYTF TGTGCCACCCCCGGAGGTTGGACGGCGATCCAGAACTATGGCTACACCTTC
TRBJ1-1 TRBV5-4 - - CASTRDSLSNTEAFF TGTGCCAGCACACGTGACAGTTTAAGCAACACTGAAGCTTTCTTT
TRBJ1-1 TRBV5-6 - - CASSPGGAEAFF TGTGCCAGCAGCCCGGGGGGGGCTGAAGCTTTCTTT
TRBJ1-1 TRBV5-6 - TRBD1 CASSPRIPGGNTEAFF TGTGCCAGCAGCCCGCGGATCCCAGGGGGGAACACTGAAGCTTTCTTT
TRBJ2-7 TRBV10-1 - - CASSETGFHEQYF TGCGCCAGCAGTGAGACGGGGTTCCACGAGCAGTACTTC
TRBJ1-6 TRBV11-2 - TRBD1 CASSQRQGRNNSPLHF TGTGCCAGCAGTCAAAGACAGGGGCGGAATAATTCACCCCTCCACTTT
TRBJ2-1 TRBV7-2 once - CASSLAASSFYNEQFF TGTGCCAGCAGCTTAGCGGCGTCGTCCTTTTACAATGAGCAGTTCTTC
TRBJ2-5 TRBV7-8 - TRBD1 CASSSLTGPSGKQTQYF TGTGCCAGCAGCTCTTTGACAGGGCCAAGTGGTAAACAGACCCAGTACTTC
TRBJ1-5 TRBV6-1 - - CASRGGQNSNQPQHF TGTGCCAGCAGGGGAGGACAAAATAGCAATCAGCCCCAGCATTTT
TRBJ1-6 TRBV5-1 - - CASSFGEGMRSPLHF TGCGCCAGCAGCTTCGGGGAGGGGATGCGGTCACCCCTCCACTTT
TRBJ1-4 TRBV10-2 - TRBD1 CASSTGTGVFGEKLFF TGCGCCAGCTCGACCGGGACAGGTGTTTTTGGCGAAAAACTGTTTTTT
TRBJ2-3 TRBV5-1 - - CASSPGQPTDTQYF TGCGCCAGCAGTCCCGGACAGCCCACAGATACGCAGTATTTT
TRBJ2-5 TRBV9 - - CASSVGVGQEGETQYF TGTGCCAGCAGCGTAGGGGTCGGGCAAGAGGGAGAGACCCAGTACTTC
TRBJ2-3 TRBV18 once TRBD2 CASSPGLAGVFRTDTQYF TGTGCCAGCTCACCGGGACTAGCGGGAGTCTTTAGGACAGATACGCAGTATTTT
TRBJ1-2 TRBV19 - - CASSGTDYGYTF TGTGCCAGTAGTGGGACTGACTATGGCTACACCTTC
TRBJ2-5 TRBV5-1 - - CASSLEAEETQYF TGCGCCAGCAGCTTGGAGGCAGAAGAGACCCAGTACTTC
TRBJ2-7 TRBV5-1 - - CASSPPLPVSDEQYF TGCGCCAGCAGCCCTCCTCTCCCGGTTTCAGACGAGCAGTACTTC
TRBJ2-1 TRBV9 few - CASSAEGGRYNEQFF TGTGCCAGCAGCGCCGAAGGGGGTCGCTACAATGAGCAGTTCTTC
TRBJ1-1 TRBV6-5 - - CASSYALGAGTEAFF TGTGCCAGCAGTTACGCATTGGGGGCTGGTACTGAAGCTTTCTTT
TRBJ2-3 TRBV5-1 - TRBD2 CASSPSSGHSTDTQYF TGCGCCAGCAGCCCCTCTAGCGGCCACAGCACAGATACGCAGTATTTT
TRBJ2-5 TRBV15 - - CATSRAPKTQYF TGTGCCACCAGCAGAGCCCCCAAGACCCAGTACTTC
TRBJ2-7 TRBV7-8 - - CASSLRPGALDYEQYF TGTGCCAGCAGCTTACGTCCGGGGGCCCTCGACTACGAGCAGTACTTC
TRBJ1-1 TRBV18 - - CASSPSNPLTLNTEAFF TGTGCCAGCTCCCCGTCCAACCCTTTAACCCTGAACACTGAAGCTTTCTTT
TRBJ1-2 TRBV28 - TRBD1 CASSLWEDRETGYTF TGTGCCAGCAGTTTATGGGAGGACAGGGAGACTGGCTACACCTTC
TRBJ2-7 TRBV10-2 - - CASSEGGARGQYEQYF TGCGCCAGCAGTGAAGGGGGGGCAAGGGGGCAATACGAGCAGTACTTC
TRBJ1-3 TRBV27 - TRBD1 CASSLSAGQDGNTIYF TGTGCCAGCAGTTTATCAGCGGGACAGGATGGAAACACCATATATTTT
TRBJ2-7 TRBV7-8 - - CASSRDNTYEQYF TGTGCCAGCAGCCGGGACAACACCTACGAGCAGTACTTC
TRBJ1-5 TRBV6-1 - - CASSEAGRGYQPQHF TGTGCCAGCAGTGAAGCCGGGCGGGGGTATCAGCCCCAGCATTTT
TRBJ1-2 TRBV5-1 - - CASSLGAGGINYGYTF TGCGCCAGCAGCTTGGGCGCGGGGGGGATTAACTATGGCTACACCTTC
TRBJ1-1 TRBV7-9 - - CASSLAANTEAFF TGTGCCAGCAGCCTGGCGGCTAACACTGAAGCTTTCTTT
TRBJ2-1 TRBV7-2 - - CASSLSADYYNEQFF TGTGCCAGCAGCTTATCAGCGGACTACTACAATGAGCAGTTCTTC
TRBJ2-1 TRBV11-3 once TRBD2 CASSPGGGVYNEQFF TGTGCCAGCAGCCCCGGGGGGGGTGTCTACAATGAGCAGTTCTTC
TRBJ2-7 TRBV10-3 - TRBD2 CATLPAGGSTGEQYF TGTGCCACCCTCCCGGCGGGGGGATCCACCGGCGAGCAGTACTTC
TRBJ1-2 TRBV19 - - CASTYEARSDYGYTF TGTGCCAGTACCTACGAGGCACGGTCCGACTATGGCTACACCTTC
TRBJ2-3 TRBV7-2 - - CASSGSGRTSTDTQYF TGTGCCAGCAGCGGATCGGGACGAACTAGCACAGATACGCAGTATTTT
TRBJ1-2 TRBV5-6 - - CASSLDRMNYGYTF TGTGCCAGCAGCTTGGATCGGATGAACTATGGCTACACCTTC
TRBJ2-1 TRBV19 - - CASSIKGDMVTQYNEQFF TGTGCCAGTAGTATCAAGGGAGACATGGTAACCCAATACAATGAGCAGTTCTTC
TRBJ2-3 TRBV9 - TRBD2 CASSVIAGGTDTQYF TGTGCCAGCAGCGTAATAGCGGGGGGAACAGATACGCAGTATTTT
TRBJ1-1 TRBV28 - - CASSLADRDTEAFF TGTGCCAGCAGTTTAGCAGACCGGGACACTGAAGCTTTCTTT
TRBJ2-3 TRBV19 - TRBD1 CASSLGTGGPDTQYF TGTGCCAGTAGCCTTGGGACAGGGGGCCCCGATACGCAGTATTTT
TRBJ2-7 TRBV6-1 - TRBD1 CASSEKAGTAYEQYF TGTGCCAGCAGTGAGAAAGCCGGGACAGCCTACGAGCAGTACTTC